The 25 T cell receptor beta chains presented below share a single source sample, sequenced in a study of identical twins. MiXCR, applied by TCRdb to the 5' RACE reads, yields one record per CDR3 protein. The sample lists around 300,000 distinct CDR3 sequences, about 8% seen once, with roughly 2% in the top ten. The same data also contributed to another study, on yellow fever vaccine responses in identical twins.

Sequencing was performed on memory (CD45RO+) T cells sorted from blood. The receptors were sampled from a woman aged 18-35 years in good health.

This clonotype was observed a few times. This sequence joins TRBV5-1 and TRBJ1-1, with D tentatively TRBD1 (6 bases). V lost 6 bases to trimming and J lost 1 base, with 10 bases between them. CDR1 and CDR2 (germline): SGHRS, YFSETQ. The CDR3 is made up of 13 amino acids. The DNA of the CDR3 is TGCGCCAGCATGGACAGCTCGAACACTGAAGCTTTCTTT. It codes for CASMDSSNTEAFF.

This clonotype was counted many times. The chain is built from TRBV6-5 and TRBJ2-6; D not resolved. CDR3 length: 15 amino acids. The V end lost 0 bases, the J end lost 0 bases, and 3 bases lay between the germline ends. CDR1 is MNHEY, CDR2 SVGAGI, per germline. The CDR3, as DNA: TGTGCCAGCAGTTACTCTACCTCTGGGGCCAACGTCCTGACTTTC. This codes for CASSYSTSGANVLTF.

This clonotype was counted ten times or more. The J gene is TRBJ1-3, the V gene TRBV20-1; D is possibly TRBD1 (6 bases). Trimming shortened V by 6 bases and J by 0 bases, and 9 bases separated the two germline ends. Germline CDR1 reads DFQATT; CDR2 reads SNEGSKA (reference sequence). The CDR3 contains 13 residues. In nucleotides, the CDR3 is TGCAGTGCCAGGACAGACTCTGGAAACACCATATATTTT. Amino acids: CSARTDSGNTIYF.

This clonotype was observed many times. V gene TRBV29-1 combines with J gene TRBJ2-3, with 14 bases that match TRBD2. The germline V gene encodes CDR1 SQVTM and CDR2 ANQGSEA. The CDR3 sequence is 14 residues long. The J segment lost 4 bases and the V segment lost 6 bases, leaving 3 bases of the junction unmatched. The CDR3 loop is CSVGLAGGSDTQYF. The CDR3 nucleotides are TGCAGCGTAGGACTAGCGGGAGGTTCAGATACGCAGTATTTT.

This clonotype was seen at least ten times. V and J are TRBV2 and TRBJ2-7; TRBD1 is a possible D gene (6 bases). The CDR3 length is 12 residues. Looked up from germline, CDR1 is SNHLY and CDR2 is FYNNEI. V was cut by 5 bases and J by 3 bases, with 8 bases left in between. The CDR3, as DNA: TGTGCCAGCAGTAAAGGGGGCTACGAGCAGTACGTC. This translates into CASSKGGYEQYV.

This clonotype was seen at least ten times. This chain links TRBV14 with TRBJ2-1, with D perhaps matching TRBD1 or TRBD2 (6 bases each). This CDR3 contains 13 residues. The ends were cut back, 2 bases at V and 7 bases at J, with 9 bases in the middle. In germline, CDR1 is SGHDN, CDR2 FVKESK. CDR3 sequence: CASSQQGRNEQFF. CDR3 sequence (DNA): TGTGCCAGCAGCCAACAGGGGAGGAATGAGCAGTTCTTC.

This clonotype showed up many times. The chain is built from TRBV12-3 or TRBV12-4 and TRBJ1-1; D may be TRBD1 (5 bases). CDR3 length: 15 amino acids. V lost 7 bases and J 4 bases, leaving 19 bases between the germline ends. CDR3 region: CASKLGGDRATEAFF. The CDR3 DNA follows: TGTGCCAGCAAGTTGGGGGGAGACCGGGCCACTGAAGCTTTCTTT.

The V call is TRBV20-1, the J call TRBJ1-1; 9 bases line up with TRBD1. CDR1 and CDR2 (germline): DFQATT, SNEGSKA (reference sequence). CDR3 length: 15 residues. The V and J ends lost 3 bases and 3 bases, in that order; junction bases with no gene match: 8. For the CDR3, the DNA is TGCAGTGCTAGCGACCCCCGACAGGGGGACACTGAAGCTTTCTTT. It is translated as CSASDPRQGDTEAFF.

V is TRBV4-2 and J is TRBJ2-3; maybe TRBD2 (6 bases). Germline V CDR1 and CDR2: LGHNA, YNFKEQ. Between the trimmed V and J ends, which lost 1 base and 0 bases, there was a span of 8 bases. This CDR3 is 15 amino acids long. CDR3 bases: TGTGCCAGCAGCCAAGGGGGGGTCAGCACAGATACGCAGTATTTT. Its protein product is CASSQGGVSTDTQYF.

As concerns this clonotype: A much larger clone sits a single nucleotide away, making a read error possible. The chain uses TRBV7-9 and TRBJ1-5; unclear D gene. The germline gives CDR1 SEHNR, CDR2 FQNEAQ (reference sequence). There are 12 residues in the CDR3. V was shortened by 7 bases and J by 7 bases, with 11 bases between the two germline ends. The CDR3 nucleotides read TGTGCCAGCAACCCTATGGGGCAGCCCCAGCATTTT. Translation: CASNPMGQPQHF.

V is TRBV7-9 and J is TRBJ2-7, with TRBD2 identical over 10 bases. CDR1 SEHNR and CDR2 FQNEAQ come from the germline V gene (reference sequence). The V segment lost 2 bases and the J segment 6 bases; nucleotides outside the gene matches: 7. This CDR3 region has 15 residues. CDR3 sequence: CASSLKAGGPVEQYF. The CDR3 DNA reads TGTGCCAGCAGCTTAAAAGCGGGAGGGCCAGTCGAGCAGTACTTC.

This chain joins TRBV18 and TRBJ1-1; 7 nucleotides line up with TRBD1. The CDR3 is 14 residues long. Germline V gene lookup returns CDR1 KGHSH and CDR2 LQKENI. J gave up 5 bases and V 3 bases, and 6 bases lay outside the gene matches. The CDR3 sequence: CASSPTGVRTEAFF. The DNA for the CDR3 is TGTGCCAGCTCACCTACAGGGGTTCGGACTGAAGCTTTCTTT.

The genes are TRBV5-5 and TRBJ2-7; 11 bases align to TRBD2. Germline CDR1 is SGHKS and CDR2 is YYEKEE (reference sequence). The CDR3 consists of 15 residues. The junction had 6 bases not matched to a gene; V was cut back by 3 bases and J by 4 bases. CDR3 region: CASSSSSGRFYEQYF. DNA for the CDR3: TGTGCCAGCAGCTCCTCTAGCGGGAGGTTTTACGAGCAGTACTTC.

The chain has TRBV4-2 and TRBJ1-2, with a possible D match to TRBD1 (6 bases). V was trimmed by 1 base and J by 8 bases, leaving 20 bases between them. CDR1 and CDR2 from the germline V gene are LGHNA and YNFKEQ. CDR3 size: 16 residues. CDR3 in DNA: TGTGCCAGCAGCCAAGTCATAGACACAGGGACAAGAGGCTACACCTTC. It encodes CASSQVIDTGTRGYTF.

The chain combines TRBV10-1 with TRBJ2-3; maybe TRBD2 (5 bases). The V end lost 10 bases, the J end lost 1 base, and 15 bases lay between the germline ends. CDR3 length: 14 amino acids. CDR1 WNHNN and CDR2 SYGVQD come from the germline V gene (reference sequence). In DNA, the CDR3 is TGCGCCACCCCTCCGGACTTTCGCACAGATACGCAGTATTTT. As protein: CATPPDFRTDTQYF.

The chain couples TRBV28 to TRBJ2-6; TRBD1 aligns across 8 bases. The trim removed 8 bases at V and 4 bases at J, leaving 7 bases unmatched. Looked up from germline, CDR1 is MDHEN and CDR2 is SYDVKM. The CDR3 is 15 amino acids. CDR3 protein: CASSGGAKGANVLTF. The CDR3 nucleotides are TGTGCCAGCTCAGGGGGCGCGAAAGGGGCCAACGTCCTGACTTTC.

This clonotype appeared many times. This sequence joins TRBV5-1 and TRBJ2-6, with 7 bases identical to TRBD1. CDR1 is SGHRS and CDR2 is YFSETQ in the germline V gene. V was clipped by 4 bases and J by 1 base; unmatched bases: 5. This CDR3 has 16 residues. The CDR3 protein is CASSKLQGSGANVLTF. The CDR3 DNA follows: TGCGCCAGCAGCAAACTACAGGGGTCTGGGGCCAACGTCCTGACTTTC.

This clonotype was observed a handful of times. This chain links TRBV5-1 with TRBJ2-5; 8 bases map to TRBD1. The CDR3 is 16 amino acids. The germline gives CDR1 SGHRS, CDR2 YFSETQ. V shed 0 bases and J 1 base; nucleotides not matched to a gene: 5. CDR3 DNA sequence: TGCGCCAGCAGCTTGGGGGGACAGGCCACCCAAGAGACCCAGTACTTC. Amino acids: CASSLGGQATQETQYF.

This clonotype was seen at least ten times. The rearrangement joins TRBV7-9 to TRBJ1-5, with D unclear. V lost 3 bases, J lost 4 bases, and 16 bases lay in between. The CDR3 has 16 amino acids. Per the germline V gene, CDR1 is SEHNR and CDR2 is FQNEAQ (reference sequence). CDR3 DNA sequence: TGTGCCAGCAGCTTCCGTCGGAGGGTGGGAAATCAGCCCCAGCATTTT. It specifies CASSFRRRVGNQPQHF.

This clonotype was seen more than once but under ten times. CDR3 coding DNA: TGTGCCAGCTCAGGGACCCGACAGTCCTCTGGAAACACCATATATTTT. Its translation is CASSGTRQSSGNTIYF. The chain couples TRBV18 to TRBJ1-3; D is perhaps TRBD1 (5 bases). The CDR3 totals 16 residues. CDR1 and CDR2 from the germline V gene are KGHSH and LQKENI. The V and J ends lost 5 bases and 0 bases respectively, with 14 bases between them.

In this sample, this clonotype turned up many times. The chain joins TRBV15 to TRBJ1-5, with unresolved D. The length of the CDR3 is 17 residues. Between the trimmed V and J ends, which lost 1 base and 0 bases, there was a span of 13 bases. The V gene's germline CDR1 is LNHNV and CDR2 YYDKDF (reference sequence). CDR3 sequence (DNA): TGTGCCACCAGCAGAGTAGCTGAGGGTTTTAGCAATCAGCCCCAGCATTTT. Protein product: CATSRVAEGFSNQPQHF.

The chain uses TRBV20-1 and TRBJ2-5; 7 nucleotides agree with TRBD1. The J segment lost 0 bases and the V segment lost 5 bases, leaving 3 bases of the junction unmatched. The CDR3 runs 13 residues. The germline V gene encodes CDR1 DFQATT and CDR2 SNEGSKA (reference sequence). In nucleotides, the CDR3 is TGCAGTGCTCTGACAGGGTACCAAGAGACCCAGTACTTC. As protein: CSALTGYQETQYF.

The table lists this clonotype with many counts. This chain connects TRBV5-1 to TRBJ1-1; the match to TRBD1 covers 7 bases. The CDR3 covers 16 residues. Trimming at V came to 3 bases and at J to 0 bases, leaving 8 bases not matched to a gene. Germline values: CDR1 SGHRS, CDR2 YFSETQ. CDR3 nucleotides: TGCGCCAGCAGCTCAGACAGGGTAGATATGAACACTGAAGCTTTCTTT. Encoded protein: CASSSDRVDMNTEAFF.

The CDR3 DNA reads as TGTGCCAGCAGCGTACGGTGGGAGGCCCTCGGCACAGATACGCAGTATTTT. Translation gives CASSVRWEALGTDTQYF. The chain links TRBV9 to TRBJ2-3; possible D gene TRBD2, 6 bases. This CDR3 is 17 amino acids long. CDR1 is SGDLS and CDR2 is YYNGEE in the germline V gene. Trimming stripped 1 base from V and 1 base from J, with 16 bases between.

This clonotype was seen ten or more times. The chain couples TRBV15 to TRBJ2-7; TRBD2 matches 8 bases. Germline loops: CDR1 LNHNV, CDR2 YYDKDF (reference sequence). The CDR3 runs 15 residues. The junction had 5 bases not matched to a gene; V was cut back by 0 bases and J by 4 bases. The CDR3 region has the DNA TGTGCCACCAGCAGAGATATAGCGGGACGGTACGAGCAGTACTTC. This sequence encodes CATSRDIAGRYEQYF.